These 6 T cell receptor beta chains were sequenced from one sample in a study of breast tumors, draining lymph nodes, adjacent tissues. TCRdb reprocessed the multiplex PCR reads with MiXCR, giving one entry per CDR3 protein. Among fewer than 150,000 distinct CDR3 sequences listed, approximately 21% were seen once. Samples came from axillary lymph nodes draining the breast cancer. Sequenced sample: axillary lymph node tissue. The receptors shown here come from a female donor with breast cancer. Some clones in this sample may be carry-over from other donors' samples.

This clonotype was detected a few times. This chain connects TRBV28 to TRBJ2-5; D is possibly TRBD1 or TRBD2 (5 bases each). Germline CDR1 reads MDHEN; CDR2 reads SYDVKM. V was clipped by 6 bases and J by 3 bases, with 14 bases between them. CDR3 size: 14 residues. The DNA for the CDR3 is TGTGCCAGCAGGATTGTGGGGGAGAAAGAGACCCAGTACTTC. Translation: CASRIVGEKETQYF.

Concerning this clonotype itself: Given the absence of the conserved phenylalanine or tryptophan at the CDR3 end, a read error is likely. This chain connects TRBV28 to TRBJ2-1; 7 positions agree with TRBD2. This CDR3 spans 16 amino acids. Germline-derived CDR1 and CDR2 are MDHEN and SYDVKM. The trim removed 4 bases at V and 0 bases at J, leaving 6 bases unmatched. The CDR3 DNA reads TGTGCCAGCAGTTCTCTAGCGGCGAGCTCCTACAATGAGCAGTTCCTC. Translated: CASSSLAASSYNEQFL.

This chain joins TRBV20-1 and TRBJ1-1; 11 positions match TRBD1. From germline, CDR1 is DFQATT and CDR2 SNEGSKA (reference sequence). The CDR3 contains 15 residues. The ends lost 6 bases at V and 1 base at J; junction bases unmatched: 7. CDR3 protein: CSAAGTGGGNTEAFF. The CDR3 region has the DNA TGCAGTGCCGCCGGGACAGGGGGGGGGAACACTGAAGCTTTCTTT.

There are many counts of this clonotype. V is TRBV27 and J is TRBJ2-5; 7 bases fit TRBD2. CDR1 and CDR2 (germline): MNHEY, SMNVEV (reference sequence). V shed 0 bases and J 4 bases; nucleotides not matched to a gene: 5. CDR3 length: 15 amino acids. Here the CDR3 reads CASSLSFREAETQYF. The CDR3 coding sequence is TGTGCCAGCAGTTTATCGTTCCGGGAGGCAGAGACCCAGTACTTC.

Concerning this clonotype: Given a much more abundant clone one base away, this may be a read error. The chain combines TRBV6-1 with TRBJ1-2; the D gene is possibly TRBD1 (5 bases). V was cut by 4 bases and J by 2 bases, with 14 bases left in between. The CDR3 runs 15 residues. Germline V gene sequence: CDR1 MNHNS, CDR2 SASEGT. CDR3 protein: CASSGSWQGNYGYTF. The DNA for the CDR3 is TGTGCCAGCAGTGGAAGCTGGCAGGGAAACTATGGCTACACCTTC.

This clonotype came up many times. The V and J genes are TRBV10-3 and TRBJ2-5; D tentatively fits TRBD1 or TRBD2 (5 bases each). CDR1 and CDR2 from the germline V gene are ENHRY and SYGVKD. Trimming cost V 4 bases and J 4 bases, with 16 bases left between them. CDR3 length equals 15 residues. This CDR3 is CAISALGAGGETQYF. CDR3 coding DNA: TGTGCCATCAGTGCTTTAGGGGCTGGAGGAGAGACCCAGTACTTC.